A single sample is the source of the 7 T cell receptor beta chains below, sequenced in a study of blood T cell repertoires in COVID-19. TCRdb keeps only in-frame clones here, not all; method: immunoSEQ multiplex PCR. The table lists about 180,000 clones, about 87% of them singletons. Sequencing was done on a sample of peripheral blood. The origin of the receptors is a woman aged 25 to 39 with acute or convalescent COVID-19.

The CDR3 reads CASSTGTHQPQHF. The CDR3 DNA sequence: TGTGCCAGCTCAACCGGGACTCATCAGCCCCAGCATTTT. The chain has TRBV28 and TRBJ1-5; tentatively, D is TRBD1 (5 bases). The CDR3 is 13 amino acids. Germline V lookup: CDR1 MDHEN, CDR2 SYDVKM. Deletions cut 8 bases from V and 5 bases from J, with 13 bases between.

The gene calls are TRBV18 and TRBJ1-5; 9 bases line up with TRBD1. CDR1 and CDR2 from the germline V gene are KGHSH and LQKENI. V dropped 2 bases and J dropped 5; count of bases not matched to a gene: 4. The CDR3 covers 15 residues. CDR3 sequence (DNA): TGTGCCAGCTCACCAACGGGACAGGGCTATCAGCCCCAGCATTTT. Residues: CASSPTGQGYQPQHF.

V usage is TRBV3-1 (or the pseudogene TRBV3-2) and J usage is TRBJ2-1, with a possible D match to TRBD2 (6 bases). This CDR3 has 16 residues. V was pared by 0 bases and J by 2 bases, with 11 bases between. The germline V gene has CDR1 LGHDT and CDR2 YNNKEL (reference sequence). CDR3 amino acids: CASSQEELATYNEQFF. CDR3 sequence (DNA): TGTGCCAGCAGCCAAGAGGAACTAGCCACCTACAATGAGCAGTTCTTC.

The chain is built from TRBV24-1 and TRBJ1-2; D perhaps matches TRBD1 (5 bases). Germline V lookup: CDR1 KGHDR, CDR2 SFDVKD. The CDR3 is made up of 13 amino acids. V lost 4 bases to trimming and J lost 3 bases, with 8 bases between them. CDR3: CATSEDSDYGYTF. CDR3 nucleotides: TGTGCCACCAGTGAAGACAGCGACTATGGCTACACCTTC.

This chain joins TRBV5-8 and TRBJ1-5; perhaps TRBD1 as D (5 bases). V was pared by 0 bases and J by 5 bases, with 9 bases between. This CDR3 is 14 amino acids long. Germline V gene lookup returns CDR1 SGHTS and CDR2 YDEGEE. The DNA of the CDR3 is TGTGCCAGCAGCTTGGCCAGGGCCCATCAGCCCCAGCATTTT. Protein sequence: CASSLARAHQPQHF.

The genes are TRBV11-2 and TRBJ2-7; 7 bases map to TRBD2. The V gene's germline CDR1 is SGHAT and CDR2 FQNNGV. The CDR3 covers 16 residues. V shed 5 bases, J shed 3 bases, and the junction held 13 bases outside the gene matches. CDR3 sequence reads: CASSPNLAEVNYEQYF. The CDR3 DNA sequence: TGTGCCAGCAGCCCAAACCTAGCGGAAGTAAACTACGAGCAGTACTTC. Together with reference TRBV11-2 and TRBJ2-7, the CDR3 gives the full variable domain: EAGVAQSPRYKIIEKRQSVAFWCNPISGHATLYWYQQILGQGPKLLIQFQNNGVVDDSQLPKDRFSAERLKGVDSTLKIQPAKLEDSAVYLCASSPNLAEVNYEQYFGPGTRLTVT.

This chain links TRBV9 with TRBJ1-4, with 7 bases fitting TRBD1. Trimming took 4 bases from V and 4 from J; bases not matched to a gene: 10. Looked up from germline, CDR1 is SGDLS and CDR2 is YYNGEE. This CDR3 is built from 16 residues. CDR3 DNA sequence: TGTGCCAGCAGCCGCCGGACAGGAGGCCTTAATGAAAAACTGTTTTTT. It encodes CASSRRTGGLNEKLFF.